This TCR beta chain derives from a study of shared clonotypes between healthy human individuals. Sequenced by immunoSEQ multiplex PCR; TCRdb stores in-frame clones only, minus some. The profile shows millions of clones, around 90% of them singletons. Material: naive CD4+ T cells sorted from blood. Subset meaning: CD45RA+ positively selected. The sequence was collected from a man aged 18 to 29 in good health.

CDR3: CASSYRGSGSVEQYF. The CDR3 DNA follows: TGTGCCAGCAGTTACCGTGGGAGCGGCAGCGTGGAGCAGTACTTC. The chain has TRBV6-5 and TRBJ2-7, with a possible D match to TRBD2 (5 bases). Per the germline V gene, CDR1 is MNHEY and CDR2 is SVGAGI. The V and J ends lost 2 bases and 7 bases respectively, with 18 bases between them. CDR3 size: 15 residues.